This TCR beta chain stems from a study of cytomegalovirus exposure and HLA in healthy donors. The CDR3 consists of 13 residues. Trimming took 2 bases from V and 11 from J, leaving 13 bases between them. Germline loops: CDR1 LNHDA, CDR2 SQIVND (reference sequence). Use of 60 Vbeta and 13 Jbeta primers characterized the PCR. Assay: immunoSEQ multiplex PCR; the TCRdb copy retains only in-frame clones and omits some. This table has fewer than 250,000 clones, around 79% appearing once. Study-level findings and limits: Later, an analysis showed that TCR beta chains associated with HLA were more clonally expanded than others that were equally common.

About this clone: Its antigen is currently unknown.

The TCR originated in a woman between 45 and 65 years old in good health and CMV-seronegative. The sample consisted of PBMCs. The genes are TRBV19 and TRBJ2-1; no clear D gene. The CDR3: CASSIPGSFKQFF. The CDR3 DNA sequence: TGTGCCAGTAGTATACCCGGGTCCTTCAAGCAGTTCTTC.